The source of this TCR beta chain is a study of blood T cell repertoires in COVID-19. Overall study: Sites across the United States, Italy and Spain contributed samples from acute and convalescent COVID-19. Nucleic acid was either cDNA or gDNA, and it came from T cells, B-cell-depleted T cells, or PBMCs.

Between the trimmed V and J ends, which lost 3 bases and 2 bases, there was a span of 10 bases. This CDR3 region has 14 residues. Germline CDR1 reads MDHEN; CDR2 reads SYDVKM. Participant-reported clinical history was the basis for cohort assignment. Assay used: immunoSEQ multiplex PCR; TCRdb lists only in-frame clones, some missing. The table has 200,000 to 250,000 clones, more than 85% seen once; the top ten hold about 1.5%. This TCR came from a woman in her 50s who had recovered from COVID-19. Source material: PBMCs or T cells enriched from blood (not recorded which). The V and J genes are TRBV28 and TRBJ2-5; perhaps TRBD1 as D (5 bases). The CDR3 is CASSFSQGQETQYF. The CDR3 nucleotides are TGTGCCAGCAGTTTTAGTCAGGGACAAGAGACCCAGTACTTC.